This T cell receptor (beta chain) was captured in a study of blood T cell repertoires in COVID-19. Study summary: Samples of COVID-19 (acute and convalescent) were obtained from the United States, Italy and Spain. PBMCs, B-cell-depleted T cells, or T cells provided the cDNA or gDNA that made up the material.

Methods used by the authors: The assay estimated nucleated cells by amplifying reference gene primers. The method was immunoSEQ multiplex PCR; TCRdb's version includes in-frame clones alone and lacks a portion of them. V, J and clone size were drawn from that table, and D and trimming were deduced from the DNA. This table holds some 240,000 clones, roughly 82% found once. The sample taken for sequencing was peripheral blood. The sequence was collected from a middle-aged woman who had recovered from COVID-19.

The CDR3 reads CASRLREYTEAFF. The DNA for the CDR3 is TGTGCCAGCAGGCTCAGGGAATACACTGAAGCTTTCTTT. V and J are TRBV28 and TRBJ1-1; D may be TRBD1 (5 bases). V was trimmed by 6 bases and J by 3 bases, leaving 11 bases between them. Germline loops: CDR1 MDHEN, CDR2 SYDVKM. This CDR3 is built from 13 residues.